The clone carrying this T cell receptor beta chain showed up just once. This sample stems from a study of cytomegalovirus exposure and HLA in healthy donors. Trimming left V 4 bases short and J 4 bases short, with 11 bases between. The CDR3 consists of 14 residues. CDR1 and CDR2 (germline): MGHDK, SYGVNS. PCR employed 60 Vbeta and 13 Jbeta primers. Some clones are missing from TCRdb's copy, which holds only in-frame ones; the method was immunoSEQ multiplex PCR. This sample has approximately 160,000 clones, with approximately 72% found just once. The genes are TRBV25-1 and TRBJ2-1; possible D gene TRBD1, 6 bases. Sequencing was performed on PBMCs. This receptor was taken from a man younger than 30 in good health and CMV-seronegative. The CDR3 DNA is TGTGCCAGCAGTGCCCGGGACACTTACAATGAGCAGTTCTTC. Translating it yields CASSARDTYNEQFF.